The sequence of this T cell receptor beta chain was determined in a study of cytomegalovirus exposure and HLA in healthy donors (dated by TCRdb to between 2016 and 2019). In the study overall: An earlier analysis of 587 of the donors reported approximately 300 Gb of sequence data and 117 million unique TCR beta sequences obtained from about 170 million T cells. An early release covering roughly 640 HLA-typed donors comprised 250 to 350 gigabases of sequencing data and around 86 million unique TCR sequences. Among the roughly 400 genotyped donors, around 81% belonged to the genetic ancestry cluster associated with self-reported Caucasian donors. The study aimed to test whether signatures of past pathogen exposure could be identified by cataloging public T cell receptors. Using immunosequencing, the study profiled T cell repertoires from 500 to 800 subjects and related those repertoires to cytomegalovirus serostatus. A separate validation cohort of roughly 130 different subjects was used in addition to the roughly 670-subject first cohort. To predict cytomegalovirus infection status, the study brought together high-throughput TCR immunosequencing, statistical association of individual TCRs with disease status, and machine learning. To study patterns of TCR occurrence, a later analysis re-analyzed previously published TCR beta repertoires from several hundred donors and added high-resolution HLA genotyping. The later analysis used no new phenotypic data to find candidate immune exposures, relying instead on TCR beta sequences and their occurrence across donors. In an earlier analysis of 550 to 700 of the donors, high-throughput TCR beta sequencing was used to judge whether each TCR beta V gene segment behaved as functional or pseudogenic. Donor age, sex, ethnicity and CMV serostatus were compiled alongside the repertoire data. Genome-wide SNP genotypes for about 60% of the roughly 670 donors were used in a later genetic analysis, which treated that subset as a discovery cohort. All discovery cohort repertoires had been generated using a single sequencing platform. HLA typing covered class I and class II loci at four-digit resolution. The number of typed donors differed by locus: about 620-630 for A, B, C, DRB1 and DQB1; 500 to 550 for DQA1; approximately 610 for DPA1; and 400 to 480 for DPB1. About 5 DR-DQ haplotypes were handled as single units for association and clustering, since linkage in the cohort was strong. Among over 350 genotyped donors of the cohort, an average of roughly 240,000 unique TCR beta nucleotide sequences were sequenced per donor, roughly 18% of them non-productive. Paper-wide results and their limitations: Because counts were too low, roughly 18 rarely observed V segments, including chromosome 9 orphons, were left out of the earlier analysis of over 550 of the donors. In a later analysis, the rate of TCR association differed among HLA loci, with DRB1 alleles having the most associated TCRs and HLA-C alleles having the fewest. Correlated functional status among segregating V segments might be attributable to linkage disequilibrium, but an unknown experimental factor could not be ruled out. The study listed 170 or so TCR beta chains as associated with cytomegalovirus. A cluster of highly shared sequence variants was judged likely to represent a technical artifact of the sequencing pipeline. The authors suggested that the approach could potentially be generalized to other disease states and immunological phenotypes. In vitro tests confirmed that a few of the cytomegalovirus-associated TCR beta chains recognize cytomegalovirus antigens. This cohort had only TCR beta chains sequenced, and the lack of alpha or paired-chain data limited which features could be detected. The only immune exposure information available for the cohort was CMV serostatus. In a later analysis, 15,000 to 20,000 TCR beta sequences were associated with specific HLA alleles at a false discovery rate of 0.05. In a later analysis, most CMV-associated TCR beta chains were found to appear HLA-restricted, with HLA associations seemingly driven largely by CMV exposure. In a later analysis, HLA-associated TCR beta chains showed more clonal expansion and lower generation probabilities than non-associated chains that were equally common. Most TCR sequences were observed very rarely across donors, whereas some public TCRs were present in many individuals. A further reported finding was that TCR beta sequences accurately predicted the HLA-A and HLA-B alleles for most subjects in the first cohort. A later genetic analysis reported fewer N-insertions in productive TCRs among donors in an Asian-associated ancestry cluster than the approximately 700-donor mean. The classifier was reported to diagnose cytomegalovirus status with high specificity and sensitivity in both the original cohort and the validation cohort. Assigning TCR associations to individual alleles was difficult when HLA alleles, especially DR and DQ, strongly co-occurred. In a later genetic analysis, a missense DCLRE1C variant was associated with V-gene and J-gene trimming of TCR beta chains, and the association was replicated in an independent cohort. Broadly in line with IMGT annotations, most TCR beta V segments showed up in productive rearrangements about 87% or about 30% of the time in an earlier analysis of 587 of the donors. Because HLA typing was unavailable for some donors at each locus, only the typed subset was used in association tests. Roughly uniform sequencing depth across donors was assumed in presence/absence analyses, although this assumption may not hold. According to a later analysis, parvovirus B19, influenza, CMV and Epstein-Barr virus appeared linked to several top co-occurrence clusters.

Note on this clone: Its recognized antigen is unknown. No much larger clone exists at a distance of one base, and base qualities are not known.

Library method: the immunoSEQ multiplex PCR assay. For the multiplex PCR, a mixture combining 60 forward primers for TCR Vbeta segments and 13 reverse primers for TCR Jbeta segments was used. The CDR3 region of rearranged TCR beta genes was amplified from genomic DNA with a multiplex PCR assay. The Illumina HiSeq System was used to sequence the amplified TCR beta libraries as 87-base-pair reads. Under the source paper's analysis protocol: A later analysis counted about 80 million unique TCR beta chains across the 700 or so repertoires, and some 11 million of these chains were shared by at least two donors. A nearest-neighbor algorithm error-corrected the raw reads and collapsed the reads into unique sequences, merging closely related sequences to remove PCR and sequencing errors. V, D and J gene segments were assigned by aligning CDR3 sequences to IMGT reference sequences. For a sequence to be retained, a match of at least six nucleotides to both a V gene segment and a J gene segment was required. A rearrangement was called productive if the CDR3 had no stop codons and remained in frame with V and J, and every other rearrangement was called non-productive. Following IMGT convention, CDR3 was defined as the stretch from the second conserved V-encoded cysteine to the conserved J-encoded phenylalanine. The earlier analysis of about 610 of the donors excluded any sequence lacking an unambiguous match to a single V gene segment. In an earlier analysis of 587 of the donors, a V segment was called functional when productive rearrangements were above 56.7%, and segregating when the standard deviation between donors exceeded 5%. A statistical classification framework was built to diagnose cytomegalovirus status from the catalog of TCR beta chain sequences. A later analysis assigned V and J genes by comparing TCR nucleotide sequences with IMGT/GENE-DB human TR gene sequences. In a later analysis, CDR3 sequences and most-parsimonious VDJ recombination scenarios were assigned using the TCRdist pipeline. In a later analysis, every TCR beta chain was defined by the combination of its CDR3 amino acid sequence and its V-gene family, and reads without a unique V-gene family were dropped. As a way to deal with suspected cross-contamination and a sequencing artifact, a later analysis dropped 640 or so nucleotide sequences that were highly shared and had low generation probability. In a later analysis, a clonal expansion index was calculated for each public chain from normalized within-repertoire ranks of inferred template counts. Generation probabilities in a later analysis came from a VDJ recombination model fitted to out-of-frame rearrangements, and those results were checked against IGoR. Hypergeometric tests were used in a later analysis to score TCR-TCR, TCR-HLA and TCR-CMV co-occurrence, with a repertoire-size bias correction applied to the TCR pairs. In a later analysis, false discovery rates were estimated by permuting HLA or CMV assignments 20 times. In a later analysis, co-occurring TCRs were grouped using DBSCAN, with TCRdist sequence similarity added in when clustering inside HLA-allele-positive subsets. Repertoires with fewer than 30,000 or more than 120,000 public chains, plus five repertoires with anomalous nucleotide sharing, were excluded from co-occurrence clustering. TCRdb obtained this table from immuneACCESS and retained in-frame rearrangements with V and J assigned. These tables miss some clones; where compared with another copy, unresolved V genes account for less than half of the shortfall, and the remainder is unexplained. V and J calls and clone size are as listed in that table; D and trimming were resolved from the DNA. Across this sample there are just over 95,000 clones, with about 76% seen only once. The ten biggest clones cover 4.5% to 6% of the sample.

The cohort was made up of around 720 healthy bone marrow donors. Cohort members were all nominally healthy when sampled, although unrecorded immune exposures were likely present. The donor tested CMV seronegative, placing the donor among the 350 to 400 seronegative members of the cohort. A peripheral blood sample was collected from each donor, and TCR beta sequencing was performed on peripheral blood mononuclear cells. Genomic DNA extraction from the blood cell samples was performed with the Qiagen DNeasy Blood Extraction Kit. This sequence originates from a woman aged 40 to 50 in good health and CMV-seronegative. The sequenced material came from PBMCs.

This receptor has the CDR3 CASSPQGGVSYEQYF. The nucleotide sequence is TGTGCCAGCAGCCCACAGGGTGGGGTCTCCTACGAGCAGTACTTC. This sequence uses TRBV7-2 and TRBJ2-5; the D segment could be TRBD1, given 6 matching bases. The J call may be in error: the DNA end matches TRBJ2-7 better. From the cysteine up to the phenylalanine, the CDR3 has a length of 15 residues. The sequence is cut down to CDR3 DNA, 45 bases in frame from base 1. According to the germline V gene, CDR1 reads SGHTA and CDR2 reads FQGNSA.